These 18 T cell receptor beta chains share one sample of origin, sequenced in a study of Graves' ophthalmopathy and Graves' hyperthyroidism. Transcripts of RNA were the source for amplifying TCR beta CDR3 regions. Amplification began with first-round RT-PCR using HTBI primers, then second-round multiplex PCR was performed. MiXCR, run by TCRdb on the multiplex PCR reads, gives a single entry per CDR3 protein. The sample lists 650,000 to 900,000 distinct CDR3 sequences, 35% to 50% occurring once. Sequenced sample: peripheral blood. The receptor set was obtained from an adult man with Graves' ophthalmopathy.

Only a few counts were recorded for this clonotype. V and J are TRBV2 and TRBJ2-2; D remains ambiguous. The CDR3 runs 14 residues. V was trimmed by 8 bases and J by 4 bases, leaving 14 bases between them. Germline V CDR1 and CDR2: SNHLY, FYNNEI. CDR3 bases: TGTGCCAGCGGAACCGGGTCTTCCACCGGGGAGCTGTTTTTT. This codes for CASGTGSSTGELFF.

The CDR3 here is CASRNSVNTEAFF. CDR3 DNA sequence: TGTGCCAGCAGGAATTCGGTGAACACTGAAGCTTTCTTT. The chain has TRBV7-9 and TRBJ1-1; D unclear. Germline V gene data show CDR1 as SEHNR and CDR2 as FQNEAQ (reference sequence). The CDR3 sequence is 13 residues long. Trimming stripped 6 bases from V and 0 bases from J, with 8 bases between.

This clonotype was counted at least ten times. V and J are TRBV7-9 and TRBJ2-7; 9 bases are shared with TRBD2. The CDR3 spans 14 residues. J lost 5 bases, V lost 5 bases, and 7 bases had no gene match. Germline-derived CDR1 and CDR2 are SEHNR and FQNEAQ (reference sequence). CDR3 region: CASSVQREADEQYF. DNA for the CDR3: TGTGCCAGCAGCGTACAGCGGGAGGCGGACGAGCAGTACTTC.

There are many counts of this clonotype. The J gene is TRBJ2-7, the V gene TRBV7-9; D is perhaps TRBD2 (5 bases). This CDR3 comprises 17 residues. Germline-derived CDR1 and CDR2 are SEHNR and FQNEAQ (reference sequence). V was pared by 1 base and J by 0 bases, with 16 bases between. This CDR3 reads CASSLVSAGHSSYEQYF. CDR3 DNA sequence: TGTGCCAGCAGCTTAGTTTCTGCGGGTCATAGCTCCTACGAGCAGTACTTC.

The J gene is TRBJ2-7, the V gene TRBV29-1; maybe TRBD1 (6 bases). CDR1 is SQVTM and CDR2 is ANQGSEA in the germline V gene. V gave up 7 bases and J gave up 9 bases, with 16 bases separating them. CDR3 length: 11 residues. CDR3 sequence: CSAGQKDTQYF. CDR3 DNA sequence: TGCAGCGCCGGACAGAAAGATACGCAGTACTTC.

At least ten counts were recorded for this clonotype. The V call is TRBV29-1, the J call TRBJ1-4; unclear D gene. The CDR3 sequence is 12 residues long. CDR1 is SQVTM, CDR2 ANQGSEA, per germline. V was shortened by 1 base and J by 8 bases, with 8 bases between the two germline ends. The CDR3 DNA follows: TGCAGCGTTGAAGCCAGTAAGGAAAAACTGTTTTTT. It translates to CSVEASKEKLFF.

This chain links TRBV24-1 with TRBJ1-5, with D perhaps TRBD1 (6 bases). V lost 6 bases and J lost 4, with 12 bases in between. CDR1 is KGHDR, CDR2 SFDVKD, per germline. CDR3 length: 14 amino acids. The CDR3, as DNA: TGTGCCACCAGTACCTCTACAGGGAATCAGCCCCAGCATTTT. Its protein is CATSTSTGNQPQHF.

The chain links TRBV3-1 to TRBJ1-1; D unresolved. The CDR3 length is 14 residues. Trimming cost V 3 bases and J 7 bases, with 15 bases left between them. Germline values: CDR1 LGHDT, CDR2 YNNKEL (reference sequence). The DNA of the CDR3 is TGTGCCAGCAGCCACACACAAAGGCGACATGAAGCTTTCTTT. Its protein is CASSHTQRRHEAFF.

This clonotype occurred a few times. This chain connects TRBV7-9 to TRBJ2-2; 9 nucleotides match TRBD1. This CDR3 has 16 amino acids. The germline CDR1 and CDR2 sequences are SEHNR and FQNEAQ (reference sequence). V shed 4 bases, J shed 1 base, and the junction held 4 bases outside the gene matches. The CDR3 DNA follows: TGTGCCAGCAGCTCCGCGGACAGGGGGAACACCGGGGAGCTGTTTTTT. Its translation is CASSSADRGNTGELFF.

This chain connects TRBV19 to TRBJ1-3; no clear D. Trimming cost V 3 bases and J 2 bases, with 14 bases left between them. The CDR3 totals 16 residues. The V gene's germline CDR1 is LNHDA and CDR2 SQIVND (reference sequence). The CDR3 reads CASSISGNGAGNTIYF. The CDR3 nucleotides are TGTGCCAGTAGTATCTCTGGGAACGGTGCTGGAAACACCATATATTTT.

This chain connects TRBV6-5 to TRBJ1-1; tentatively, D is TRBD1 (6 bases). Trimming shortened V by 4 bases and J by 7 bases, and 16 bases separated the two germline ends. This CDR3 has 14 residues. The germline CDR1 and CDR2 sequences are MNHEY and SVGAGI. CDR3 sequence reads: CASSWRRQGSEAFF. In DNA, the CDR3 is TGTGCCAGCAGTTGGCGGCGGCAGGGGAGTGAAGCTTTCTTT.

V gene TRBV7-2 combines with J gene TRBJ1-5; no clear D. The CDR3 length is 13 residues. Deletions cut 5 bases from V and 11 bases from J, with 16 bases between. Germline values: CDR1 SGHTA, CDR2 FQGNSA. In nucleotides, the CDR3 is TGTGCCAGCAGCAAAGTAGGAGCGGGGACCCAGCATTTT. As protein: CASSKVGAGTQHF.

This clonotype appeared a single time. This chain connects TRBV10-3 to TRBJ1-5; no reliable D call. V shed 10 bases and J shed 4 bases, with 11 bases lying between them. This CDR3 has 12 amino acids. CDR1 and CDR2 from the germline V gene are ENHRY and SYGVKD. Here the CDR3 reads CASRSLNQPQHF. CDR3 DNA: TGTGCCAGCAGGAGCCTAAATCAGCCCCAGCATTTT.

The rearrangement uses TRBV19 and TRBJ2-7; D gene unclear. The CDR3 covers 14 residues. The germline V and J ends were trimmed by 6 bases and 0 bases, with 12 bases remaining between them. Germline V lookup: CDR1 LNHDA, CDR2 SQIVND (reference sequence). CDR3 region: CASSPTQYSYEQYF. In DNA form, the CDR3 reads TGTGCCAGTAGCCCCACCCAATACTCCTACGAGCAGTACTTC. Variable domain in full (rest from reference TRBV19 and TRBJ2-7): DGGITQSPKYLFRKEGQNVTLSCEQNLNHDAMYWYRQDPGQGLRLIYYSQIVNDFQKGDIAEGYSVSREKKESFPLTVTSAQKNPTAFYLCASSPTQYSYEQYFGPGTRLTVT.

This clonotype occurred a few times. In DNA, the CDR3 is TGTGCCAGCAGTCTTGGACAGGGGGCTCTTGGCTACACCTTC. This codes for CASSLGQGALGYTF. The chain couples TRBV7-9 to TRBJ1-2; 11 nucleotides line up with TRBD1. The CDR3 has 14 residues. Germline V gene sequence: CDR1 SEHNR, CDR2 FQNEAQ (reference sequence). The junction had 7 bases not matched to a gene; V was cut back by 6 bases and J by 7 bases.

This rearrangement joins TRBV10-3 to TRBJ2-7, with D possibly being TRBD1 (7 bases). Trimming stripped 6 bases from V and 5 bases from J, with 14 bases between. The CDR3 extends over 13 amino acids. Germline values: CDR1 ENHRY, CDR2 SYGVKD. The CDR3 loop reads CAIREGTANEQYF. CDR3 DNA: TGTGCCATCAGGGAGGGGACAGCGAACGAGCAGTACTTC.

The gene calls are TRBV5-4 and TRBJ1-1; D is uncertain. Per the germline V gene, CDR1 is SGHNT and CDR2 is YYREEE (reference sequence). V shed 5 bases and J shed 6 bases, with 14 bases lying between them. CDR3 length equals 13 residues. The CDR3 loop reads CASSLLIGAEAFF. CDR3 DNA: TGTGCCAGCAGTTTACTCATAGGCGCTGAAGCTTTCTTT.

This clonotype was found many times. The gene calls are TRBV5-8 and TRBJ1-1; possibly TRBD1 for D (5 bases). The CDR3 covers 15 residues. Germline V gene data show CDR1 as SGHTS and CDR2 as YDEGEE. Between the trimmed V and J ends, which lost 0 bases and 4 bases, there was a span of 13 bases. CDR3 coding DNA: TGTGCCAGCAGCTTGGCCGGGACCGAACGCACTGAAGCTTTCTTT. Translated, it gives CASSLAGTERTEAFF.